These 8 T cell receptor beta chains share one sample of origin, sequenced in a study of T-cell memory formation after mild COVID-19. TCRdb re-derived calls from the 5' RACE reads in MiXCR, one entry per CDR3 protein. Of over 350,000 distinct CDR3 sequences listed, about 16% are singletons. The sample taken for sequencing was PBMCs or a T cell subset sorted from them (not recorded which). The receptors here all came from a young man who had mild COVID-19 (a few samples of this study predate the infection). Cell type and time point are not known.

The sample holds a few counts of this clonotype. This sequence joins TRBV5-1 and TRBJ1-1, with D possibly being TRBD1 (5 bases). V dropped 4 bases and J dropped 0 bases, with 13 bases sitting between them. The length of the CDR3 is 15 residues. Per the germline V gene, CDR1 is SGHRS and CDR2 is YFSETQ. The CDR3 region is CASSPTTDMNTEAFF. In DNA, the CDR3 is TGCGCCAGCAGCCCGACGACAGACATGAACACTGAAGCTTTCTTT.

In the case of this clonotype: The germline gene is not matched at one end of the junction; a read error may be the cause. This sequence joins TRBV5-6 and TRBJ1-5; D is uncertain. This CDR3 region has 15 residues. The germline V gene has CDR1 SGHDT and CDR2 YYEEEE. CDR3 region: CASSLVGVSNQPQHF. Written as DNA, the CDR3 is TGTGCCAGCAGTTTGGTCGGAGTAAGCAATCAGCCCCAGCATTTT.

V is TRBV2 and J is TRBJ2-5; 7 positions match TRBD1. The V and J ends lost 4 bases and 9 bases, in that order; junction bases with no gene match: 2. This CDR3 region has 11 residues. Germline V gene data show CDR1 as SNHLY and CDR2 as FYNNEI. The CDR3 spells CASSAQGSQYF. As DNA, the CDR3 is TGTGCCAGCAGTGCACAGGGGTCCCAGTACTTC. Based on the CDR3 plus reference TRBV2 and TRBJ2-5, the full variable domain is EPEVTQTPSHQVTQMGQEVILRCVPISNHLYFYWYRQILGQKVEFLVSFYNNEISEKSEIFDDQFSVERPDGSNFTLKIRSTKLEDSAMYFCASSAQGSQYFGPGTRLLVL.

The chain has TRBV28 and TRBJ1-5; D gene uncertain. The V end lost 6 bases, the J end lost 5 bases, and 14 bases lay between the germline ends. This CDR3 spans 14 amino acids. CDR1 MDHEN and CDR2 SYDVKM come from the germline V gene. The CDR3 is CASSLLEGDQPQHF. The CDR3 nucleotides are TGTGCCAGCAGCCTCCTCGAGGGAGATCAGCCCCAGCATTTT. The full variable domain, its missing parts supplied by reference TRBV28 and TRBJ1-5, is DVKVTQSSRYLVKRTGEKVFLECVQDMDHENMFWYRQDPGLGLRLIYFSYDVKMKEKGDIPEGYSVSREKKERFSLILESASTNQTSMYLCASSLLEGDQPQHFGDGTRLSIL.

The rearrangement uses TRBV15 and TRBJ2-1; D gene unclear. The germline V gene has CDR1 LNHNV and CDR2 YYDKDF (reference sequence). V gave up 0 bases and J gave up 10 bases, with 13 bases separating them. The CDR3 length is 14 residues. CDR3 DNA: TGTGCCACCAGCAGAGAATCAAAGCTATGGGAGCAGTTCTTC. This sequence encodes CATSRESKLWEQFF. The entire variable domain, with the rest obtained from reference TRBV15 and TRBJ2-1, is as follows: DAMVIQNPRYQVTQFGKPVTLSCSQTLNHNVMYWYQQKSSQAPKLLFHYYDKDFNNEADTPDNFQSRRPNTSFCFLDIRSPGLGDTAMYLCATSRESKLWEQFFGPGTRLTVL.

The chain combines TRBV6-5 with TRBJ1-1, with a weak D call TRBD1 (6 bases). This CDR3 comprises 15 residues. V was shortened by 2 bases and J by 1 base, with 11 bases between the two germline ends. CDR1 and CDR2 from the germline V gene are MNHEY and SVGAGI. CDR3 DNA: TGTGCCAGCAGTTACCAAATGACAGGGAACACTGAAGCTTTCTTT. It encodes CASSYQMTGNTEAFF.

The rearrangement joins TRBV6-5 to TRBJ2-7; 7 nucleotides line up with TRBD1. The CDR3 contains 14 residues. Germline V lookup: CDR1 MNHEY, CDR2 SVGAGI. J lost 7 bases, V lost 7 bases, and 13 bases had no gene match. CDR3 in DNA: TGTGCCAGCAATATATTACCGGGACAGTATGAGCAGTACGTC. Translation: CASNILPGQYEQYV.

A few counts support this clonotype. The chain links TRBV20-1 to TRBJ1-2; no firm D call. Germline V gene data show CDR1 as DFQATT and CDR2 as SNEGSKA (reference sequence). The V end was cut by 6 bases, the J end by 5 bases, with 19 bases between. The CDR3 runs 14 residues. In nucleotides, the CDR3 is TGCAGTGCCAGACCCATCCTCGGTCTTTATGGCTACACCTTC. Amino acid sequence: CSARPILGLYGYTF.